One and the same sample provided the 21 T cell receptor beta chains below, sequenced in a study of shared clonotypes between healthy human individuals. The data were produced by immunoSEQ multiplex PCR, yet TCRdb's version contains in-frame clones alone and is incomplete. The sample lists about 2.4 million clones, around nine tenths occurring once. The material sequenced was naive CD4+ T cells sorted from blood. As to subset: CD45RA+ positively selected. These receptors all come from a man aged 18-30 years in good health.

The chain is built from TRBV7-2 and TRBJ2-7, with D perhaps TRBD1 or TRBD2 (5 bases each). Germline V gene sequence: CDR1 SGHTA, CDR2 FQGNSA. The CDR3 totals 13 residues. Trimming left V 4 bases short and J 6 bases short, with 13 bases between. In DNA form, the CDR3 reads TGTGCCAGCAGCTCAACCCCTGGGGGCGAGCAGTACTTC. The encoded protein is CASSSTPGGEQYF.

The CDR3 region has the DNA TGTGCCAGCAGCCTCTCAGGGACAGGGGTTTTAGATACGCAGTATTTT. Translation gives CASSLSGTGVLDTQYF. The rearrangement links TRBV9 to TRBJ2-3, with 10 bases aligning to TRBD1. The CDR3 consists of 16 residues. Trimming at V came to 4 bases and at J to 5 bases, leaving 10 bases not matched to a gene. Per the germline V gene, CDR1 is SGDLS and CDR2 is YYNGEE.

This chain connects TRBV21-1 to TRBJ2-5; the DNA was not used to check the table's D call, TRBD2. TRBV21-1 constitutes a pseudogene. This CDR3 is built from 15 residues. CDR3 nucleotides: TGTGCCAGCAGCAGAATGACTAGATGGGCGGAGACCCAGTACTTC. This encodes CASSRMTRWAETQYF.

This clone has only one observation. The chain carries TRBV13 and TRBJ1-5; 7 nucleotides match TRBD1. V lost 6 bases, J lost 2 bases, and 7 bases stayed unmatched. CDR3 size: 15 residues. Germline V gene sequence: CDR1 PRHDT, CDR2 FYEKMQ (reference sequence). The DNA for the CDR3 is TGTGCCAGCAGTCCGAAGGGACAGCGCAATCAGCCCCAGCATTTT. Protein sequence: CASSPKGQRNQPQHF. The full variable domain, in which reference TRBV13 and TRBJ1-5 provide the parts outside the CDR3, is AAGVIQSPRHLIKEKRETATLKCYPIPRHDTVYWYQQGPGQDPQFLISFYEKMQSDKGSIPDRFSAQQFSDYHSELNMSSLELGDSALYFCASSPKGQRNQPQHFGDGTRLSIL.

V is TRBV15 and J is TRBJ1-2; unclear D gene. The CDR3 is made up of 12 amino acids. Looked up from germline, CDR1 is LNHNV and CDR2 is YYDKDF (reference sequence). V lost 3 bases and J 4 bases, leaving 6 bases between the germline ends. CDR3 sequence reads: CATSSNSYGYTF. Written as DNA, the CDR3 is TGTGCCACCAGCAGTAACAGCTATGGCTACACCTTC.

The J gene is TRBJ1-6, the V gene TRBV18; no clear D gene. The CDR3 has 16 residues. The V end lost 2 bases, the J end lost 0 bases, and 8 bases lay between the germline ends. Per the germline V gene, CDR1 is KGHSH and CDR2 is LQKENI. CDR3 bases: TGTGCCAGCTCACCAAGAACGAGCTCCTATAATTCACCCCTCCACTTT. This translates into CASSPRTSSYNSPLHF.

This clone was detected once. The V call is TRBV7-8, the J call TRBJ2-5; a possible D gene is TRBD2 (5 bases). Germline CDR1 and CDR2: SGHVS and FQNEAQ. Trimming pared 1 base from V and 3 bases from J, leaving 12 bases between. The CDR3 extends over 15 amino acids. DNA of the CDR3: TGTGCCAGCAGCTTAGGGGAGTCCCCAAAAGAGACCCAGTACTTC. Translated: CASSLGESPKETQYF.

The chain joins TRBV10-3 to TRBJ1-4; D call uncertain. There are 13 residues in the CDR3. V dropped 5 bases and J dropped 0 bases, with 4 bases sitting between them. Per germline, CDR1 ENHRY and CDR2 SYGVKD. In DNA form, the CDR3 reads TGTGCCATCAGTCCATCAACTAATGAAAAACTGTTTTTT. Encoded protein: CAISPSTNEKLFF.

This rearrangement joins TRBV7-9 to TRBJ2-7; possible D gene TRBD2, 5 bases. This CDR3 region has 15 residues. V was trimmed by 5 bases and J by 3 bases, leaving 17 bases between them. Germline assignment: CDR1 SEHNR and CDR2 FQNEAQ (reference sequence). This CDR3 is CASSPMDSARYEQYF. In nucleotides, the CDR3 is TGTGCCAGCAGCCCGATGGACTCGGCCCGCTACGAGCAGTACTTC.

V is TRBV15 and J is TRBJ2-7, with 8 bases matching TRBD1. From germline, CDR1 is LNHNV and CDR2 YYDKDF (reference sequence). The CDR3 has 15 amino acids. The junction had 9 bases not matched to a gene; V was cut back by 3 bases and J by 5 bases. CDR3 region: CATSSQTGAFNEQYF. In DNA form, the CDR3 reads TGTGCCACCAGCAGCCAGACAGGGGCCTTCAACGAGCAGTACTTC.

The sample holds one count of this clone. The V and J genes are TRBV21-1 and TRBJ2-4; the table's D call of TRBD2 was not tested on the DNA. TRBV21-1 is a pseudogene segment. The CDR3 is 15 residues long. As DNA, the CDR3 is TGTGCCAGCAGCCCCAGGAGGATAGCCAAAAACATTCAGTACTTC. This encodes CASSPRRIAKNIQYF.

V usage is TRBV5-1 and J usage is TRBJ2-1; D is ambiguous. Trimming took 0 bases from V and 10 from J, leaving 14 bases between them. The CDR3 loop spans 14 amino acids. Germline loops: CDR1 SGHRS, CDR2 YFSETQ. CDR3 DNA sequence: TGCGCCAGCAGCTTGGATCGCAGTGGAAACGAGCAGTTCTTC. Translated: CASSLDRSGNEQFF.

The chain recombines TRBV11-2 with TRBJ2-7, with 10 bases aligning to TRBD2. CDR3 size: 15 residues. Germline V CDR1 and CDR2: SGHAT, FQNNGV. V was pared by 3 bases and J by 5 bases, with 7 bases of the junction left unmatched. CDR3 loop: CASSLSGTSEDEQYF. The CDR3 nucleotides read TGTGCCAGCAGCTTGTCCGGGACTAGCGAGGACGAGCAGTACTTC.

The chain uses TRBV11-2 and TRBJ2-3; the D is unclear. V lost 2 bases and J 4 bases, leaving 13 bases between the germline ends. This CDR3 has 15 amino acids. Germline loops: CDR1 SGHAT, CDR2 FQNNGV. The CDR3 is CASSLLPGMADTQYF. DNA of the CDR3: TGTGCCAGCAGCTTACTCCCGGGCATGGCAGATACGCAGTATTTT.

The V and J genes are TRBV18 and TRBJ1-5; weak D call: TRBD1 (6 bases). Trimming left V 3 bases short and J 3 bases short, with 9 bases between. This CDR3 is built from 14 residues. Germline V CDR1 and CDR2: KGHSH, LQKENI. CDR3 in amino acids: CASSPGGYNQPQHF. The CDR3 DNA reads TGTGCCAGCTCACCCGGGGGCTACAATCAGCCCCAGCATTTT.

With respect to this clone: The sample carries other DNA sequences with the same CDR3. The chain has TRBV9 and TRBJ1-1, with D perhaps matching TRBD1 (5 bases). Germline lookup yields CDR1 SGDLS and CDR2 YYNGEE. CDR3 length: 13 amino acids. V shed 0 bases and J shed 4 bases, with 7 bases lying between them. CDR3 bases: TGTGCCAGCAGCGTAGAGAGGGGCACTGAAGCTTTCTTT. Translated, it gives CASSVERGTEAFF.

This clone was recorded only once. The V and J genes are TRBV2 and TRBJ2-5; 11 bases are shared with TRBD2. Germline-derived CDR1 and CDR2 are SNHLY and FYNNEI. Losses at the gene ends were 4 bases for V and 3 bases for J; bases not matched to a gene: 7. The CDR3 is made up of 16 amino acids. CDR3 DNA: TGTGCCAGCAGTGGGGATGGACTAGCGGGTGAAGAGACCCAGTACTTC. The encoded protein is CASSGDGLAGEETQYF.

This chain's CDR3 is CASSLVWGISSNQPQHF. Here the CDR3 DNA reads TGTGCCAGCAGCTTAGTATGGGGGATAAGTAGCAATCAGCCCCAGCATTTT. This rearrangement joins TRBV7-8 to TRBJ1-5, with D possibly TRBD1 on 5 matching bases. Trimming shortened V by 1 base and J by 0 bases, and 13 bases separated the two germline ends. CDR1 is SGHVS, CDR2 FQNEAQ, per germline. The CDR3 spans 17 residues.

This chain links TRBV5-1 with TRBJ2-7, with TRBD1 as a possible D gene (6 bases). The CDR3 contains 12 residues. Looked up from germline, CDR1 is SGHRS and CDR2 is YFSETQ. Trimming cost V 2 bases and J 6 bases, with 9 bases left between them. The CDR3 DNA sequence: TGCGCCAGCAGCTTACAGGGACCCGAGCAGTACTTC. This encodes CASSLQGPEQYF.

The chain has TRBV19 and TRBJ2-7, with 16 nucleotides matching TRBD2. This CDR3 spans 16 amino acids. The germline CDR1 and CDR2 sequences are LNHDA and SQIVND (reference sequence). Germline trimming cut 6 bases from V and 5 bases from J; bases unmatched to any gene: 7. The DNA for the CDR3 is TGTGCCAGTAGCACCGGGACTAGCGGGAGGGCCAACGAGCAGTACTTC. Translated: CASSTGTSGRANEQYF. Full variable domain (outside the CDR3, taken from reference TRBV19 and TRBJ2-7): DGGITQSPKYLFRKEGQNVTLSCEQNLNHDAMYWYRQDPGQGLRLIYYSQIVNDFQKGDIAEGYSVSREKKESFPLTVTSAQKNPTAFYLCASSTGTSGRANEQYFGPGTRLTVT.

V is TRBV29-1 and J is TRBJ1-2; 9 bases align to TRBD1. The V segment lost 2 bases and the J segment 7 bases; nucleotides outside the gene matches: 2. CDR1 is SQVTM and CDR2 is ANQGSEA in the germline V gene. This CDR3 has 12 amino acids. The CDR3 region has the DNA TGCAGCGTTGAACGACAGGGGGTTGGCTACACCTTC. It specifies CSVERQGVGYTF. Supplemented by reference TRBV29-1 and TRBJ1-2, the full variable domain reads SAVISQKPSRDICQRGTSLTIQCQVDSQVTMMFWYRQQPGQSLTLIATANQGSEATYESGFVIDKFPISRPNLTFSTLTVSNMSPEDSSIYLCSVERQGVGYTFGSGTRLTVV.